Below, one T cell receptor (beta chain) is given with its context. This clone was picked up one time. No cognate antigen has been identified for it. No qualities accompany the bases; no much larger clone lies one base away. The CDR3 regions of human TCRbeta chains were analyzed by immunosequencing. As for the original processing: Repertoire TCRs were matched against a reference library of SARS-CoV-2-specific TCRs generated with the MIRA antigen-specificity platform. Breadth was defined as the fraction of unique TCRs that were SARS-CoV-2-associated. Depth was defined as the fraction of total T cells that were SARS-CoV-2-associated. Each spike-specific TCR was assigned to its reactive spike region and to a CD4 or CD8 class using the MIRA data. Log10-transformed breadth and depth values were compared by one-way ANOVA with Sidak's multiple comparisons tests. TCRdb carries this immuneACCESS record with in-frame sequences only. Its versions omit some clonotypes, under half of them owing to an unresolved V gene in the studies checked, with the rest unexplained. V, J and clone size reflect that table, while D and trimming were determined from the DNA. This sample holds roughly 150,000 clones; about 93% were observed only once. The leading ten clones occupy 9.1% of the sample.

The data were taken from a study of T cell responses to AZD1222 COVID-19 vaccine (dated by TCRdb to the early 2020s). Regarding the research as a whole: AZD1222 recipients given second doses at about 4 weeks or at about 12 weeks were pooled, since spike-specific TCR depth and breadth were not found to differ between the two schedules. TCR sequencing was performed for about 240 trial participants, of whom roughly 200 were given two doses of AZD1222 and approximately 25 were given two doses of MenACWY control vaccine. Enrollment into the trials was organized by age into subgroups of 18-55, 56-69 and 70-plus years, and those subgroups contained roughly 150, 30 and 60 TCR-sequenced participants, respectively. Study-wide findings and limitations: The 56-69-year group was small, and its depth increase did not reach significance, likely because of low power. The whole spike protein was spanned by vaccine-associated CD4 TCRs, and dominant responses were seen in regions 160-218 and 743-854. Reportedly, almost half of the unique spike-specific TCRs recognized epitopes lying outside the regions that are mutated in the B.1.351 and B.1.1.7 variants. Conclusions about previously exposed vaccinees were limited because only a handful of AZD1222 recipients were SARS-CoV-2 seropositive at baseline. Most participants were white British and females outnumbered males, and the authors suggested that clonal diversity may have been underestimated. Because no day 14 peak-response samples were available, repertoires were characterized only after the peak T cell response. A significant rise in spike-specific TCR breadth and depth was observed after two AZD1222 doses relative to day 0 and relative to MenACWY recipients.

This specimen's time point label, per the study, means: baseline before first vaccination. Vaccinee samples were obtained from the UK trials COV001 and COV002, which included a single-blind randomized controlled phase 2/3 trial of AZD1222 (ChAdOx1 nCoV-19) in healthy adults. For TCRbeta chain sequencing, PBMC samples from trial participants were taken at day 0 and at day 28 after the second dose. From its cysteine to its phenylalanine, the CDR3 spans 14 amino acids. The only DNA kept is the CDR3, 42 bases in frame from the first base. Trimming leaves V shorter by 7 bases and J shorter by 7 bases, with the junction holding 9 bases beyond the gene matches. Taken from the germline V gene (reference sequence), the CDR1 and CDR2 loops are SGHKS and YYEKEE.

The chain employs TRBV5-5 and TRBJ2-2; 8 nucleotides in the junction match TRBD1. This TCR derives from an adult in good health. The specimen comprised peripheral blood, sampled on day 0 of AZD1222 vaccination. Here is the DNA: TGTGCCAGCGGCGGGCAGGGGGCGTACGGGGAGCTGTTTTTT. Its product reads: CASGGQGAYGELFF.